This T cell receptor beta chain is drawn from a study of a mutant IDH1 vaccine in newly diagnosed glioma. Whole-study context: The study started vaccination 4-6 weeks after radiotherapy alone, or with temozolomide cycles. Earlier care involved radiotherapy, temozolomide, or both, and the majority received both. General study points: Pseudoprogression looked unconnected to shifts in top peripheral T cell clonotypes. There were vaccine-induced immune responses in more than 85% of the patients.

Data came from immunoSEQ multiplex PCR; TCRdb stores just in-frame clones and leaves some out. The repertoire has fewer than 70,000 clones, around 89% of them found once; the top ten carry about 4.6%. On this clone: No antigen is known for it.

Time point given: week 5, during vaccination. The vaccine gave 300 ug of a 20-mer mutant IDH1 peptide subcutaneously per dose. Germline V gives CDR1 SEHNR, CDR2 FQNEAQ (reference sequence). V gave up 2 bases and J gave up 4 bases, with 5 bases separating them. The CDR3 has 12 amino acids. The sequencing used PBMCs, collected from a glioma patient whose treatment included an IDH1 peptide vaccine. The TCR sequence derives from a woman between 40 and 50 years old with glioma. The rearrangement joins TRBV7-9 to TRBJ1-2; no reliable D call. The CDR3 reads CASSLRPYGYTF. CDR3 in DNA: TGTGCCAGCAGCTTACGGCCCTATGGCTACACCTTC.